This entry lists 20 T cell receptor beta chains sequenced from one sample in a study of cytomegalovirus exposure and HLA in healthy donors. Amplification used 60 Vbeta primers and 13 Jbeta primers. The method was immunoSEQ multiplex PCR; TCRdb's version includes in-frame clones alone and lacks a portion of them. The sample yields some 130,000 clones, around 75% seen once. The sample taken for sequencing was PBMCs. Receptors were obtained from a man aged 35 to 55 in good health and CMV-seronegative.

The chain recombines TRBV5-4 with TRBJ2-1, with TRBD2 identical over 9 bases. J lost 1 base, V lost 4 bases, and 9 bases had no gene match. CDR1 is SGHNT, CDR2 YYREEE, per germline (reference sequence). The CDR3 spans 17 residues. CDR3 nucleotides: TGTGCCAGCAGCGGACAGACTAGCGGAGGATCCTACAATGAGCAGTTCTTC. As protein: CASSGQTSGGSYNEQFF.

The chain links TRBV27 to TRBJ1-1; perhaps TRBD1 as D (6 bases). CDR1 is MNHEY, CDR2 SMNVEV, per germline (reference sequence). This CDR3 is 15 amino acids long. V lost 6 bases, J lost 4 bases, and 18 bases lay in between. CDR3 residues: CASRFLTGLGTEAFF. The CDR3 nucleotides read TGTGCCAGCAGATTTCTGACAGGACTGGGCACTGAAGCTTTCTTT.

The chain has TRBV19 and TRBJ1-1; D may be TRBD1 (5 bases). CDR3 size: 14 residues. Germline CDR1 is LNHDA and CDR2 is SQIVND (reference sequence). V was trimmed by 7 bases and J by 1 base, leaving 13 bases between them. The CDR3 is CASTPYRQNTEAFF. The CDR3, as DNA: TGTGCCAGTACACCTTACAGGCAGAACACTGAAGCTTTCTTT.

V is TRBV10-3 and J is TRBJ2-7; 13 nucleotides agree with TRBD2. This CDR3 comprises 15 residues. V shed 6 bases and J 5 bases; nucleotides not matched to a gene: 7. Germline V gives CDR1 ENHRY, CDR2 SYGVKD. The CDR3 region has the DNA TGTGCCATCAGGCGGACTAGCGGGGGAAAGAACGAGCAGTACTTC. Translated, it gives CAIRRTSGGKNEQYF.

A remark on this clone: An end of the junction differs from the germline gene, which may be a read error. For the CDR3, the DNA is TGTGCCAGTAGCATAGGGAGCGGGTACAATCAGCCCCAGCATTTT. Protein: CASSIGSGYNQPQHF. The chain couples TRBV19 to TRBJ1-5; D unresolved. The CDR3 length is 15 residues. Germline lookup yields CDR1 LNHDA and CDR2 SQIVND (reference sequence).

This rearrangement joins TRBV19 to TRBJ1-3; 10 nucleotides match TRBD1. The trim removed 11 bases at V and 4 bases at J, leaving 2 bases unmatched. The V gene's germline CDR1 is LNHDA and CDR2 SQIVND (reference sequence). The length of the CDR3 is 12 residues. The CDR3 DNA is TGTGCCCAGGACAGGGGGGGAAACACCATATATTTT. Its protein product is CAQDRGGNTIYF.

The J gene is TRBJ1-1, the V gene TRBV28, with 7 bases identical to TRBD1. J lost 3 bases, V lost 5 bases, and 9 bases had no gene match. The CDR3 is 15 amino acids. Per germline, CDR1 MDHEN and CDR2 SYDVKM. The CDR3 here is CASSVGGGLDTEAFF. As DNA, the CDR3 is TGTGCCAGCAGTGTCGGAGGGGGCCTGGACACTGAAGCTTTCTTT.

CDR3 sequence (DNA): TGTGCCAGCAGCCCAGGGACTAGCGGCGGCTCCTACGAGCAGTACTTC. This codes for CASSPGTSGGSYEQYF. The gene calls are TRBV5-4 and TRBJ2-7, with 11 bases that match TRBD2. The CDR3 length is 16 residues. CDR1 SGHNT and CDR2 YYREEE come from the germline V gene (reference sequence). V gave up 4 bases and J gave up 0 bases; unmatched junction bases: 6.

The V call is TRBV13, the J call TRBJ1-2; D uncertain. This CDR3 contains 15 residues. V lost 0 bases, J lost 2 bases, and 10 bases lay in between. Germline-derived CDR1 and CDR2 are PRHDT and FYEKMQ (reference sequence). In DNA form, the CDR3 reads TGTGCCAGCAGCTTAGGCACAGTGGGCAACTATGGCTACACCTTC. It yields the protein CASSLGTVGNYGYTF. Together with reference TRBV13 and TRBJ1-2, the CDR3 gives the full variable domain: AAGVIQSPRHLIKEKRETATLKCYPIPRHDTVYWYQQGPGQDPQFLISFYEKMQSDKGSIPDRFSAQQFSDYHSELNMSSLELGDSALYFCASSLGTVGNYGYTFGSGTRLTVV.

The chain links TRBV2 to TRBJ1-1; 8 bases are a match to TRBD1. CDR1 is SNHLY and CDR2 is FYNNEI in the germline V gene. There are 14 residues in the CDR3. J gave up 10 bases and V 6 bases, and 13 bases lay outside the gene matches. DNA for the CDR3: TGTGCCAGCAGGAACCGGACAGGGCGTTATTCAGCTTTCTTT. It is translated as CASRNRTGRYSAFF.

The chain combines TRBV7-8 with TRBJ2-7; 8 nucleotides agree with TRBD2. CDR3 size: 15 residues. V lost 0 bases and J lost 12; bases outside the gene matches: 13. Germline loops: CDR1 SGHVS, CDR2 FQNEAQ. CDR3 loop: CASSLARTAGGVLYF. In nucleotides, the CDR3 is TGTGCCAGCAGCTTAGCCAGAACGGCGGGAGGAGTACTGTACTTC. Combining the CDR3 with reference TRBV7-8 and TRBJ2-7 gives the whole variable domain GAGVSQSPRYKVAKRGQDVALRCDPISGHVSLFWYQQALGQGPEFLTYFQNEAQLDKSGLPSDRFFAERPEGSVSTLKIQRTQQEDSAVYLCASSLARTAGGVLYFGPGTRLTVT.

The V call is TRBV29-1, the J call TRBJ2-7; TRBD2 matches at 9 bases. The CDR3 spans 13 residues. Trimming took 4 bases from V and 5 from J; bases not matched to a gene: 6. Germline-derived CDR1 and CDR2 are SQVTM and ANQGSEA. CDR3 sequence reads: CSVVRLAGDEQYF. As DNA, the CDR3 is TGCAGCGTTGTTCGATTAGCGGGAGACGAGCAGTACTTC.

This clone was picked up a small number of times. The CDR3 DNA reads as TGTGCCAGCAGCCAGCGGCGGGCGGGGGGGCATTTAGAGACCCAGTACTTC. This sequence encodes CASSQRRAGGHLETQYF. The V call is TRBV7-8, the J call TRBJ2-5, with TRBD2 matching over 9 bases. After removal of 5 bases from V and 4 bases from J, the junction contained 14 bases not matched to a gene. The V gene's germline CDR1 is SGHVS and CDR2 FQNEAQ. The CDR3 extends over 17 amino acids.

The chain employs TRBV6-6 and TRBJ1-3; tentative D call: TRBD1 (6 bases). The germline CDR1 and CDR2 sequences are MNHNY and SVGAGI (reference sequence). The CDR3 length is 16 residues. V was pared by 0 bases and J by 2 bases, with 11 bases between. The CDR3 region is CASSYSWDTTGNTIYF. CDR3 DNA: TGTGCCAGCAGTTACTCTTGGGACACGACTGGAAACACCATATATTTT.

This clone was counted only a few times. The gene calls are TRBV9 and TRBJ2-1, with TRBD1 matching over 8 bases. CDR3 length: 17 residues. V trimming: 1 base; J trimming: 4 bases; junction bases outside the gene matches: 10. Germline CDR1 reads SGDLS; CDR2 reads YYNGEE. This CDR3 is CASSVSQGQAPYNEQFF. DNA of the CDR3: TGTGCCAGCAGCGTATCCCAGGGACAGGCGCCTTACAATGAGCAGTTCTTC.

This clone came up a few times. The rearrangement uses TRBV11-3 and TRBJ1-1, with D tentatively TRBD1 (6 bases). Germline V gives CDR1 SGHNT, CDR2 YENEEA. There are 15 residues in the CDR3. Trimming stripped 1 base from V and 4 bases from J, with 13 bases between. The CDR3 here is CASSLGRGVLTEAFF. In DNA form, the CDR3 reads TGTGCCAGCAGCTTAGGCAGGGGCGTGCTCACTGAAGCTTTCTTT.

A few counts support this clone. Its ends do not fully match the called genes, so a read error is possible. This chain joins TRBV15 and TRBJ1-2; D is unclear. CDR1 is LNHNV, CDR2 YYDKDF, per germline (reference sequence). This CDR3 comprises 16 residues. CDR3 nucleotides: TGTGCCACCATAGCGCGTGGAAGGAACGGCTCTTTTACCCTCAGTTTC. It translates to CATIARGRNGSFTLSF.

The chain has TRBV7-9 and TRBJ2-6, with TRBD2 identical over 13 bases. V trimming: 5 bases; J trimming: 2 bases; junction bases outside the gene matches: 9. The CDR3 extends over 19 amino acids. Germline values: CDR1 SEHNR, CDR2 FQNEAQ (reference sequence). The CDR3: CASSGRLAGGAAGANVLTF. The CDR3 coding sequence is TGTGCCAGCAGCGGACGACTAGCGGGGGGTGCTGCTGGGGCCAACGTCCTGACTTTC.

The V gene is TRBV19, the J gene TRBJ2-2; weak D call: TRBD1 (5 bases). The V gene lost 5 bases and the J gene lost 0 bases, with 10 bases spanning the gap. The germline V gene has CDR1 LNHDA and CDR2 SQIVND (reference sequence). This CDR3 has 15 residues. The CDR3 region is CASSETVANTGELFF. In DNA form, the CDR3 reads TGTGCCAGTAGTGAGACAGTCGCGAACACCGGGGAGCTGTTTTTT.

The chain has TRBV5-4 and TRBJ1-2; 7 bases fit TRBD1. Per germline, CDR1 SGHNT and CDR2 YYREEE (reference sequence). The CDR3 has 13 amino acids. With 3 bases clipped from V and 8 bases from J, the junction kept 7 bases outside the gene matches. CDR3 nucleotides: TGTGCCAGCAGCTCGACAGGGTCTGACGGCTACACCTTC. Its protein product is CASSSTGSDGYTF.